Shown below are 22 T cell receptor beta chains from a single sample sequenced in a study of blood T cell repertoires in COVID-19. TCRdb's copy holds only in-frame clones and misses some; the assay was immunoSEQ multiplex PCR. The profile shows 350,000 to 450,000 clones, around nine tenths of them singletons. Sequenced sample: PBMCs or T cells enriched from blood (not recorded which). These receptors all come from a young woman who had been exposed to COVID-19.

The rearrangement links TRBV27 to TRBJ1-5; D ambiguous. CDR3 length: 14 residues. Trimming shortened V by 5 bases and J by 0 bases, and 8 bases separated the two germline ends. Germline-derived CDR1 and CDR2 are MNHEY and SMNVEV (reference sequence). CDR3 amino acids: CASSPLNSNQPQHF. The DNA for the CDR3 is TGTGCCAGCAGTCCCCTAAATAGCAATCAGCCCCAGCATTTT.

This sequence joins TRBV6-5 and TRBJ2-7; 15 bases are a match to TRBD2. This CDR3 has 14 amino acids. With V trimmed by 5 bases and J by 6 bases, 2 bases remained unmatched. Germline V lookup: CDR1 MNHEY, CDR2 SVGAGI. The CDR3 loop is CASSRTSGRAEQYF. CDR3 DNA: TGTGCCAGCAGTAGGACTAGCGGGAGGGCCGAGCAGTACTTC.

The chain combines TRBV7-2 with TRBJ2-7, with 8 bases fitting TRBD2. This CDR3 is 17 amino acids long. Per germline, CDR1 SGHTA and CDR2 FQGNSA. V lost 2 bases and J lost 4; bases outside the gene matches: 13. DNA of the CDR3: TGTGCCAGCAGCTTACGTAATAGCGGGGCTGGTAATTACGAGCAGTACTTC. Translated, it gives CASSLRNSGAGNYEQYF. The full variable domain, its missing parts supplied by reference TRBV7-2 and TRBJ2-7, is GAGVSQSPSNKVTEKGKDVELRCDPISGHTALYWYRQSLGQGLEFLIYFQGNSAPDKSGLPSDRFSAERTGGSVSTLTIQRTQQEDSAVYLCASSLRNSGAGNYEQYFGPGTRLTVT.

In this sample, this clone turned up once. The chain joins TRBV9 to TRBJ2-1; 8 bases agree with TRBD2. V was clipped by 4 bases and J by 1 base; unmatched bases: 7. The CDR3 has 16 amino acids. CDR1 and CDR2 (germline): SGDLS, YYNGEE. CDR3 bases: TGTGCCAGCAGCCTAGTCGGCGGGGGGTCCTACAATGAGCAGTTCTTC. Translating it yields CASSLVGGGSYNEQFF.

This rearrangement joins TRBV28 to TRBJ2-1; D unclear. CDR3 size: 14 residues. Deletions cut 1 base from V and 6 bases from J, with 10 bases between. The V gene's germline CDR1 is MDHEN and CDR2 SYDVKM. The CDR3 DNA sequence: TGTGCCAGCAGTTTATCCGACTTCCCCAATGAGCAGTTCTTC. Protein: CASSLSDFPNEQFF.

This clone has only one observation. The rearrangement links TRBV19 to TRBJ2-1; 8 positions agree with TRBD2. Germline trimming cut 8 bases from V and 0 bases from J; bases unmatched to any gene: 6. Germline CDR1 LNHDA, CDR2 SQIVND (reference sequence). This CDR3 has 15 amino acids. In DNA form, the CDR3 reads TGTGCCAGTGAGCTACGGGGGGGCTCCTACAATGAGCAGTTCTTC. This codes for CASELRGGSYNEQFF.

The chain uses TRBV25-1 and TRBJ2-3; 10 positions match TRBD2. With V trimmed by 2 bases and J by 5 bases, 10 bases remained unmatched. The CDR3 is 17 amino acids. CDR1 and CDR2 (germline): MGHDK, SYGVNS. This chain's CDR3 is CASSEGGVAGGRDTQYF. The CDR3 DNA is TGTGCCAGCAGTGAAGGCGGGGTAGCGGGGGGTAGAGATACGCAGTATTTT.

The genes are TRBV18 and TRBJ2-3, with D possibly matching TRBD2 (6 bases). With 0 bases removed from V and 0 bases from J, the gap between germline ends came to 10 bases. The CDR3 is made up of 16 amino acids. Germline V gene sequence: CDR1 KGHSH, CDR2 LQKENI. CDR3 bases: TGTGCCAGCTCACCACCTAATAGCGGAAGCACAGATACGCAGTATTTT. This encodes CASSPPNSGSTDTQYF.

The chain combines TRBV6-5 with TRBJ2-1, with 8 bases aligning to TRBD2. Germline V gene sequence: CDR1 MNHEY, CDR2 SVGAGI. V trimming: 0 bases; J trimming: 9 bases; junction bases outside the gene matches: 10. The CDR3 extends over 16 amino acids. The CDR3 DNA sequence: TGTGCCAGCAGTTACTCTAATTCGGGGGGGCAAATTGAGCAGTTCTTC. It encodes CASSYSNSGGQIEQFF.

The chain employs TRBV30 and TRBJ1-1; D is uncertain. CDR3 size: 11 residues. Germline V CDR1 and CDR2: GTSNPN, SVGIG (reference sequence). Trimming stripped 5 bases from V and 1 base from J, with 5 bases between. CDR3 residues: CAWQANTEAFF. The CDR3 DNA reads as TGTGCCTGGCAGGCGAACACTGAAGCTTTCTTT.

The chain carries TRBV6-5 and TRBJ2-3, with D unresolved. The CDR3 runs to 15 residues. Germline assignment: CDR1 MNHEY and CDR2 SVGAGI. Trimming took 3 bases from V and 2 from J, leaving 12 bases between them. Here the CDR3 reads CASSYSLGATDTQYF. As DNA, the CDR3 is TGTGCCAGCAGTTATTCACTCGGAGCCACAGATACGCAGTATTTT.

The V and J genes are TRBV28 and TRBJ2-3, with 7 nucleotides matching TRBD1. Germline V lookup: CDR1 MDHEN, CDR2 SYDVKM. The CDR3 sequence is 15 residues long. Trimming removed 8 bases from V and 2 bases from J; junction bases left unmatched: 10. The CDR3 coding sequence is TGTGCCAGCGGCCAACAGGGGATGAACACAGATACGCAGTATTTT. This encodes CASGQQGMNTDTQYF.

The CDR3: CASSLVGGTGGYEQYF. The CDR3 DNA reads as TGTGCCAGCAGCTTAGTCGGGGGGACAGGGGGCTACGAGCAGTACTTC. This sequence joins TRBV11-2 and TRBJ2-7; 11 bases align to TRBD1. V lost 1 base, J lost 3 bases, and 5 bases stayed unmatched. The CDR3 totals 16 residues. CDR1 and CDR2 from the germline V gene are SGHAT and FQNNGV.

The CDR3, as DNA: TGTGCCAGCAGCACAAGCGGGAGCGGCGGTTCCGAGCAGTACTTC. As protein: CASSTSGSGGSEQYF. V and J are TRBV7-8 and TRBJ2-7; TRBD2 matches 8 bases. Per germline, CDR1 SGHVS and CDR2 FQNEAQ. This CDR3 region has 15 residues. The V gene end was trimmed by 5 bases and the J gene end by 6 bases; junction bases not matched to a gene: 12.

The CDR3 DNA is TGTGCCAGTAGTTCCCGGGACAGGGGGCGGAACACTGAAGCTTTCTTT. Translated: CASSSRDRGRNTEAFF. The chain joins TRBV19 to TRBJ1-1; 12 positions agree with TRBD1. This CDR3 spans 16 amino acids. The V segment lost 5 bases and the J segment 1 base; nucleotides outside the gene matches: 5. Germline V CDR1 and CDR2: LNHDA, SQIVND (reference sequence).

Worth noting for this clone: A junction end diverges from the germline sequence, so it may reflect a read error. The sample contains more than one DNA sequence encoding this CDR3. The chain uses TRBV7-7 and TRBJ2-3, with 7 bases aligning to TRBD2. The CDR3 is 15 residues long. The germline V gene encodes CDR1 SSHAT and CDR2 FNYEAQ (reference sequence). DNA of the CDR3: TGTGCTAGCAGCTTAGGGCTAGCGGGCACAGATACGCAGTATTTT. Encoded protein: CASSLGLAGTDTQYF.

The rearrangement joins TRBV7-8 to TRBJ2-1, with 9 bases lining up with TRBD2. V shed 0 bases and J 3 bases; nucleotides not matched to a gene: 3. The germline gives CDR1 SGHVS, CDR2 FQNEAQ. The CDR3 runs to 16 residues. The CDR3 here is CASSLALAGSYNEQFF. CDR3 coding DNA: TGTGCCAGCAGCTTAGCTCTAGCGGGGAGCTACAATGAGCAGTTCTTC. The full variable domain, completed using reference TRBV7-8 and TRBJ2-1, is GAGVSQSPRYKVAKRGQDVALRCDPISGHVSLFWYQQALGQGPEFLTYFQNEAQLDKSGLPSDRFFAERPEGSVSTLKIQRTQQEDSAVYLCASSLALAGSYNEQFFGPGTRLTVL.

This clone was picked up a small number of times. The chain recombines TRBV28 with TRBJ2-7, with 7 nucleotides matching TRBD1. The V and J ends lost 6 bases and 5 bases, in that order; junction bases with no gene match: 7. The CDR3 has 13 amino acids. Per the germline V gene, CDR1 is MDHEN and CDR2 is SYDVKM. Here the CDR3 DNA reads TGTGCCAGCAGCACAGGGGATCGACACGAGCAGTACTTC. Amino acids: CASSTGDRHEQYF.

The chain couples TRBV28 to TRBJ1-5; 7 bases are shared with TRBD1. Germline CDR1 MDHEN, CDR2 SYDVKM. The CDR3 sequence is 16 residues long. V gave up 4 bases and J gave up 3 bases; unmatched junction bases: 9. The CDR3 DNA is TGTGCCAGCAGTTACGCAGACAGGGTAATCAATCAGCCCCAGCATTTT. The encoded protein is CASSYADRVINQPQHF.

As to this clone: A read error may account for a junction end that differs from germline. This chain uses TRBV28 with TRBJ1-5; possible D gene TRBD1, 5 bases. The CDR3 spans 13 residues. From germline, CDR1 is MDHEN and CDR2 SYDVKM. As DNA, the CDR3 is TGTGCCAGCACTTTACGGGGGAATCAGCCCCAGCATTTT. It translates to CASTLRGNQPQHF.

This chain links TRBV6-5 with TRBJ2-1, with a tentative D call TRBD1 (5 bases). Germline V CDR1 and CDR2: MNHEY, SVGAGI. CDR3 length: 15 residues. Trimming removed 4 bases at V and 0 bases at J, with 10 bases between. The CDR3 spells CASSSWTSSYNEQFF. The CDR3 DNA sequence: TGTGCCAGCAGTTCCTGGACAAGCTCCTACAATGAGCAGTTCTTC.

This rearrangement joins TRBV9 to TRBJ2-5, with a possible D match to TRBD2 (6 bases). Germline lookup yields CDR1 SGDLS and CDR2 YYNGEE. CDR3 size: 15 residues. The germline V and J ends were trimmed by 4 bases and 1 base, with 14 bases remaining between them. The DNA for the CDR3 is TGTGCCAGCAGCCCGTCCGGGACTCCCCAAGAGACCCAGTACTTC. Its translation is CASSPSGTPQETQYF.